Following are 10 T cell receptor beta chains from one sample sequenced in a study of T cell repertoires in cytomegalovirus infection. One entry per CDR3 protein results from TCRdb running MiXCR on the reads. Among 250,000 to 300,000 distinct CDR3 sequences listed, about 25% were seen once. Sequenced input: PBMCs. The receptors come from a human donor in good health (CMV status not recorded). Some clones in this sample may be carry-over from other donors' samples.

The chain couples TRBV28 to TRBJ1-4; D uncertain. The CDR3 spans 13 residues. The germline V and J ends were trimmed by 7 bases and 6 bases, with 12 bases remaining between them. Looked up from germline, CDR1 is MDHEN and CDR2 is SYDVKM. The CDR3 loop reads CASINPNDEKLFF. CDR3 coding DNA: TGTGCCAGCATCAACCCTAACGATGAAAAACTGTTTTTT.

The chain has TRBV19 and TRBJ1-5; no firm D call. Germline loops: CDR1 LNHDA, CDR2 SQIVND (reference sequence). Trimming pared 0 bases from V and 2 bases from J, leaving 8 bases between. CDR3 length: 15 residues. The CDR3 DNA follows: TGTGCCAGTAGTATAGATTGGCTCGGCAATCAGCCCCAGCATTTT. Its protein is CASSIDWLGNQPQHF.

This clonotype appeared a few times. The V gene is TRBV5-1, the J gene TRBJ1-1, with D uncertain. There are 14 residues in the CDR3. Germline V lookup: CDR1 SGHRS, CDR2 YFSETQ. V lost 5 bases, J lost 8 bases, and 19 bases lay in between. The CDR3 DNA reads TGCGCCAGCAGATCCGCCCCGGGAAAGCTAGAAGCTTTCTTT. Encoded protein: CASRSAPGKLEAFF.

This clonotype was detected a few times. V gene TRBV20-1 combines with J gene TRBJ2-5; 8 bases are a match to TRBD2. V shed 1 base, J shed 2 bases, and the junction held 3 bases outside the gene matches. CDR3 length equals 14 residues. Germline CDR1 DFQATT, CDR2 SNEGSKA (reference sequence). CDR3: CSARAGGIQETQYF. The CDR3 DNA reads as TGCAGTGCTAGAGCGGGGGGGATTCAAGAGACCCAGTACTTC.

This rearrangement joins TRBV7-8 to TRBJ1-2; 10 bases are shared with TRBD1. The CDR3 runs 14 residues. CDR1 SGHVS and CDR2 FQNEAQ come from the germline V gene. V gave up 5 bases and J gave up 7 bases; unmatched junction bases: 7. The CDR3 loop is CASSPRDRGRGYTF. The CDR3 DNA is TGTGCCAGCAGCCCTAGGGACAGGGGTCGTGGCTACACCTTC.

Comments on this clonotype: A read error may explain this, as a much larger clone is one base away. The chain recombines TRBV7-8 with TRBJ2-5; D gene unclear. The CDR3 totals 13 residues. The germline gives CDR1 SGHVS, CDR2 FQNEAQ. The CDR3 nucleotides are TGTGTCAGCAGCTTAGGGCACAAAGAGACCCAGTACTTC. Translated: CVSSLGHKETQYF.

This clonotype was counted many times. V usage is TRBV7-2 and J usage is TRBJ2-7, with D perhaps matching TRBD2 (5 bases). This CDR3 has 16 amino acids. V lost 2 bases and J lost 4, with 18 bases in between. Germline-derived CDR1 and CDR2 are SGHTA and FQGNSA. This chain's CDR3 is CASSLWAGGSGYEQYF. DNA for the CDR3: TGTGCCAGCAGCTTATGGGCGGGTGGGAGTGGGTACGAGCAGTACTTC.

The sample holds many counts of this clonotype. Germline is not matched at one junction end, which may reflect a read error. The rearrangement uses TRBV11-2 and TRBJ2-7; 7 positions agree with TRBD1. Germline loops: CDR1 SGHAT, CDR2 FQNNGV. The CDR3 runs 14 residues. CDR3 sequence (DNA): TGTGCCAGCAGCGAACTAGGGGGCTCCAACGAGCAGTACTTC. This sequence encodes CASSELGGSNEQYF.

The table lists this clonotype with many counts. J is TRBJ2-1 and V is TRBV28, with TRBD2 identical over 8 bases. Unmatched junction bases numbered 7, after V lost 5 bases and J lost 10 bases. Germline CDR1 is MDHEN and CDR2 is SYDVKM. This CDR3 spans 13 amino acids. CDR3 DNA sequence: TGTGCCAGCAGTCCCGGGGGGGGATGGGAGCAGTTCTTC. This gives the protein CASSPGGGWEQFF. The whole variable domain, filled in from reference TRBV28 and TRBJ2-1, reads DVKVTQSSRYLVKRTGEKVFLECVQDMDHENMFWYRQDPGLGLRLIYFSYDVKMKEKGDIPEGYSVSREKKERFSLILESASTNQTSMYLCASSPGGGWEQFFGPGTRLTVL.

This clonotype was observed a few times. V gene TRBV6-2 or TRBV6-3 combines with J gene TRBJ2-5; the D gene is possibly TRBD2 (5 bases). V was cut by 2 bases and J by 6 bases, with 7 bases left in between. Germline CDR1 MNHEY, CDR2 SVGEGT. The CDR3 has 12 amino acids. CDR3 sequence: CASSYREKTQYF. CDR3 nucleotides: TGTGCCAGCAGTTACAGGGAGAAGACCCAGTACTTC.